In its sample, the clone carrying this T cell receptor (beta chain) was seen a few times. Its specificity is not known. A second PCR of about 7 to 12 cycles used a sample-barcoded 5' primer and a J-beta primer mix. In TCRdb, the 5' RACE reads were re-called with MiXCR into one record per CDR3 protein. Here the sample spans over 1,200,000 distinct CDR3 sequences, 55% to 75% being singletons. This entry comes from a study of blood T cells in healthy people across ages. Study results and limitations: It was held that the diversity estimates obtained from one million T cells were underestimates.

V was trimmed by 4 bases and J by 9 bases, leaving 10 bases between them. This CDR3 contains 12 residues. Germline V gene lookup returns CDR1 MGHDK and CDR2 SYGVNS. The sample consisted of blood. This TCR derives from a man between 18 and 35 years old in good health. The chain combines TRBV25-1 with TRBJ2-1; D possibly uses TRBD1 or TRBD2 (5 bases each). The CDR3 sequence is CASSVGATEQFF. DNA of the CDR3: TGTGCCAGCAGTGTCGGGGCCACTGAGCAGTTCTTC.